The clone carrying this T cell receptor beta chain has at least ten counts. The antigen is not known. The table came from immunoSEQ multiplex PCR; TCRdb's copy has only in-frame clones and leaves some out. The sample has about 340,000 clones, 85% to 95% seen once. Trimming at V came to 5 bases and at J to 5 bases, leaving 6 bases not matched to a gene. Germline values: CDR1 SEHNR, CDR2 FQNEAQ (reference sequence). The length of the CDR3 is 15 residues. Time point denoted: blood from clinic visit 5 months post-surgery; TSC patient then seizure free. The data were taken from a study of brain T cells in children with intractable seizures. General study findings and limits: Absence of clones before surgery may stem from lower sequencing depth. Only CDR3 sequence similarity suggested viral specificity, without known HCMV serostatus.

The sample was peripheral blood, taken 4 to 5 months after surgery. The gene calls are TRBV7-9 and TRBJ1-4, with TRBD1 matching over 9 bases. The receptor comes from a boy under two years old with tuberous sclerosis and intractable seizures. As DNA, the CDR3 is TGTGCCAGCAGCCCCTGGGGGACAGGGAATGAAAAACTGTTTTTT. This sequence encodes CASSPWGTGNEKLFF.